Presented here are 11 T cell receptor beta chains from one specimen sequenced in a study of human T cells and chemical hapten exposure. The sample's time point: patch test 1, 2 weeks after DPC sensitization. Specified treatment: therapeutic diphenylcyclopropenone sensitization with weekly scalp DPC. From the RACE reads, TCRdb called clonotypes with MiXCR, one entry per CDR3 protein. The sample has around 100,000 distinct CDR3 sequences, around 10% seen once. The material sequenced was whole blood, taken in connection with sensitization to the hapten diphenylcyclopropenone (DPC). The receptors derive from a woman aged 40 to 50 with alopecia areata. Some clones in this sample may be carry-over from other donors' samples.

A few counts support this clonotype. The gene calls are TRBV7-2 and TRBJ2-1; 10 nucleotides agree with TRBD2. The CDR3 is 16 amino acids. Germline V gives CDR1 SGHTA, CDR2 FQGNSA. Trimming at V came to 2 bases and at J to 5 bases, leaving 6 bases not matched to a gene. CDR3: CASSLYPTSGNNEQFF. The CDR3 DNA reads TGTGCCAGCAGCTTATACCCTACTAGCGGGAACAATGAGCAGTTCTTC.

This clonotype was counted many times. Germline is not matched at one junction end, which may reflect a read error. The chain joins TRBV7-7 to TRBJ1-5; D unresolved. The CDR3 loop spans 15 amino acids. Germline CDR1 is SSHAT and CDR2 is FNYEAQ (reference sequence). The CDR3 protein is CASSLNEHTNQPQHF. The CDR3, as DNA: TGTGCTAGCAGCTTAAACGAACATACCAATCAGCCCCAGCATTTT.

In its sample, this clonotype was seen a few times. The V call is TRBV11-2, the J call TRBJ2-3, with 7 bases that match TRBD2. The CDR3 consists of 16 residues. Germline V gene sequence: CDR1 SGHAT, CDR2 FQNNGV. V was clipped by 1 base and J by 4 bases; unmatched bases: 8. The CDR3 reads CASSLVSLAVADTQYF. The CDR3 region has the DNA TGTGCCAGCAGCTTAGTCTCGCTAGCGGTGGCAGATACGCAGTATTTT.

A note on this clonotype: Here the CDR3 omits its conserved ending phenylalanine or tryptophan, so a read error is the likely source. The V and J genes are TRBV20-1 and TRBJ2-1, with a weak D call TRBD2 (6 bases). The CDR3 covers 15 residues. Germline V lookup: CDR1 DFQATT, CDR2 SNEGSKA (reference sequence). V lost 5 bases to trimming and J lost 4 bases, with 18 bases between them. The CDR3: CSAGATGGGYNEQFL. Here the CDR3 DNA reads TGCAGTGCTGGAGCTACTGGCGGAGGGTACAATGAGCAGTTCTTA.

The CDR3 DNA is TGTGCCAGCAGGGCGGACAGGGTGACTGAAGCTTTCTTT. This translates into CASRADRVTEAFF. V is TRBV28 and J is TRBJ1-1, with TRBD1 matching over 8 bases. This CDR3 contains 13 residues. Unmatched junction bases numbered 5, after V lost 6 bases and J lost 5 bases. Germline V lookup: CDR1 MDHEN, CDR2 SYDVKM.

At least ten counts were recorded for this clonotype. The chain employs TRBV18 and TRBJ1-2, with TRBD1 as a possible D gene (6 bases). V dropped 5 bases and J dropped 5 bases, with 12 bases sitting between them. The germline V gene has CDR1 KGHSH and CDR2 LQKENI. The CDR3 is 13 residues long. CDR3 in DNA: TGTGCCAGCTCAGCAGACAGGTTTTATGGCTACACCTTC. It is translated as CASSADRFYGYTF.

This clonotype was seen repeatedly, ten times or more. J is TRBJ2-2 and V is TRBV2; D may match TRBD1 or TRBD2 (6 bases each). The V and J ends lost 11 bases and 3 bases respectively, with 16 bases between them. The CDR3 consists of 14 residues. Germline V gene data show CDR1 as SNHLY and CDR2 as FYNNEI. This CDR3 is CAARGTHYTGELFF. The CDR3 DNA follows: TGTGCCGCGAGGGGGACTCATTACACCGGGGAGCTGTTTTTT.

This clonotype appeared a few times. J is TRBJ2-1 and V is TRBV24-1, with D tentatively TRBD1 or TRBD2 (5 bases each). The CDR3 is made up of 14 amino acids. V was shortened by 5 bases and J by 5 bases, with 12 bases between the two germline ends. Germline loops: CDR1 KGHDR, CDR2 SFDVKD. In nucleotides, the CDR3 is TGTGCCACCAGTGGCACGGGGCCGAACAATGAGCAGTTCTTC. This translates into CATSGTGPNNEQFF.

This clonotype showed up many times. The chain is built from TRBV7-9 and TRBJ2-1, with 8 bases fitting TRBD1. This CDR3 has 15 residues. V was clipped by 3 bases and J by 6 bases; unmatched bases: 7. Germline values: CDR1 SEHNR, CDR2 FQNEAQ (reference sequence). The CDR3 DNA follows: TGTGCCAGCAGCTTTCCAGGGGGCGCGAGCAATGAGCAGTTCTTC. Translation: CASSFPGGASNEQFF.

This chain uses TRBV7-2 with TRBJ2-1, with 9 bases aligning to TRBD1. V was pared by 3 bases and J by 15 bases, with 12 bases of the junction left unmatched. This CDR3 contains 14 residues. The germline V gene encodes CDR1 SGHTA and CDR2 FQGNSA. The CDR3 loop reads CASSFPLVGTGLFF. The CDR3 DNA follows: TGTGCCAGCAGCTTCCCCTTAGTCGGGACAGGGTTGTTCTTC. Full variable domain (outside the CDR3, taken from reference TRBV7-2 and TRBJ2-1): GAGVSQSPSNKVTEKGKDVELRCDPISGHTALYWYRQSLGQGLEFLIYFQGNSAPDKSGLPSDRFSAERTGGSVSTLTIQRTQQEDSAVYLCASSFPLVGTGLFFGPGTRLTVL.

The sample holds many counts of this clonotype. V and J are TRBV20-1 and TRBJ1-1; a possible D gene is TRBD1 (5 bases). CDR3 length: 12 residues. Germline V lookup: CDR1 DFQATT, CDR2 SNEGSKA (reference sequence). Here the CDR3 DNA reads TGCAGCCCTAAGCGGGGGACCACTGAAGCTTTCTTT. Protein: CSPKRGTTEAFF.